The sequence of this T cell receptor (beta chain) was determined in a study of shared T cell receptors in the human thymus. The V gene's germline CDR1 is SGHDN and CDR2 FVKESK. This CDR3 has 16 residues. Losses at the gene ends were 2 bases for V and 6 bases for J; bases not matched to a gene: 8. The protocol was immunoSEQ multiplex PCR, while the TCRdb copy is restricted to in-frame clones and leaves out a portion. Altogether 550,000 to 800,000 clones are present, 70% to 90% being singletons, with the ten largest covering around 0.0094%. The sample was also reused in another study, on human thymus T cells.

The material sequenced was thymocytes. This TCR derives from a girl under three years old with a congenital heart defect. The V and J genes are TRBV14 and TRBJ2-5, with 11 bases matching TRBD2. In nucleotides, the CDR3 is TGTGCCAGCAGCCAATTCGTAGCGGGGGGGAGTAAGACCCAGTACTTC. Translated, it gives CASSQFVAGGSKTQYF.